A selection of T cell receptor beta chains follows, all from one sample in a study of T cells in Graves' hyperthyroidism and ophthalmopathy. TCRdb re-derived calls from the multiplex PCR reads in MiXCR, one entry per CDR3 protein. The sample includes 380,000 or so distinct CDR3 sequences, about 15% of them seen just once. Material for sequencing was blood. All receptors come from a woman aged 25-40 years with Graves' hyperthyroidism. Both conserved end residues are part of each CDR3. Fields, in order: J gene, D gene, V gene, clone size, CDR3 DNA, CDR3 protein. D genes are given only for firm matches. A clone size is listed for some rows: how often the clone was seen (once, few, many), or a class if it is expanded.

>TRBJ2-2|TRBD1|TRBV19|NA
TGTGCCAGTAGGGACAGGGGGCAGGCGAACACCGGGGAGCTGTTTTTT
CASRDRGQANTGELFF
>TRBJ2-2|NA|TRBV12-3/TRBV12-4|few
TGTGCCAGCAGTACCAGTCTGGGCGGGGAGCTGTTTTTT
CASSTSLGGELFF
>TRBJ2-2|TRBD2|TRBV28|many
TGTGCCAGCAGTTTAGGATTAGGGAGTAGCGGGAGGACGAACACCGGGGAGCTGTTTTTT
CASSLGLGSSGRTNTGELFF
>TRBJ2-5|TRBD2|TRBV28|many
TGTGCCAGCAGTTCCCCGACTAGCGGGAGAGTAATAGAGACCCAGTACTTC
CASSSPTSGRVIETQYF
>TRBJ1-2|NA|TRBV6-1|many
TGTGCCAGCAGCTTGTCCGGGCTTGGCTACACCTTC
CASSLSGLGYTF
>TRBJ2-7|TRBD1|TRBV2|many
TGTGCCAGCACTGGGACAGGCTACGAGCAGTACTTC
CASTGTGYEQYF
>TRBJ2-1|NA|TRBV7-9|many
TGTGCCAGCAGCTTTTTAGGCAATGAGCAGTTCTTC
CASSFLGNEQFF
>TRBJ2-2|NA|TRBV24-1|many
TGTGCCACCAGCACCACCGGGGAGCTGTTTTTT
CATSTTGELFF
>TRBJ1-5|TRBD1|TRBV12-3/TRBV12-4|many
TGTGCCAGCAGCCGACAGGGGATCAATCAGCCCCAGCATTTT
CASSRQGINQPQHF
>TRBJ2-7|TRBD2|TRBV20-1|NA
TGCAGTGCACCGACGGGACTAGCGGGACGCGAGCAGTACTTC
CSAPTGLAGREQYF
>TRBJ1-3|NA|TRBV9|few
TGTGCCAGCAACCCAGGGGATTCGGGAAACACCATATATTTT
CASNPGDSGNTIYF
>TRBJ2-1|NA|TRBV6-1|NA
TGTGCCAGCATGGTTGACAGTAGCTCCTACAATGAGCAGTTCTTC
CASMVDSSSYNEQFF
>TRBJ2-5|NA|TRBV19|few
TGTGCCAGTAGTTTTTCGATTCGGGAGACCCAGTACTTC
CASSFSIRETQYF
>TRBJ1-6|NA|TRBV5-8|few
TGTGCCAGCAGCTCCCTCGCTGGGGGAAGTAATTCACCCCTCCACTTT
CASSSLAGGSNSPLHF
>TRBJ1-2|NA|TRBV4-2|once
TGTGCCAGCAGCCGGCTCTCTCGGCAGCTTAACTATGGCTACACCTTC
CASSRLSRQLNYGYTF
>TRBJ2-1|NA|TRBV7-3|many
TGTGCCAGCAGCCCGACGACGCTGGACGAACAGTTCTTC
CASSPTTLDEQFF
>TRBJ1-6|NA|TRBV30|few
TGTGCCTGGAGAACGGGGATATCCTATAATTCACCCCTCCACTTT
CAWRTGISYNSPLHF
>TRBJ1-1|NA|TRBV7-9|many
TGTGCCAGCAGCCCCGTGACGGGGGCTGAAGCTTTCTTT
CASSPVTGAEAFF
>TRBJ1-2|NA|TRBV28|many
TGTGCCAGCAGCCTACCTACAGGTTCTGGCTACACCTTC
CASSLPTGSGYTF
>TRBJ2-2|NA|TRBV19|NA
TGTGCCAGTACCGTCACTCCGGGGACGAACACCGGGGAGCTGTTTTTT
CASTVTPGTNTGELFF
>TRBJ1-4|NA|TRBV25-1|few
TGTGCCAGCAGTGATTCTGTTAGGGTTGAAAAACTGTTTTTT
CASSDSVRVEKLFF
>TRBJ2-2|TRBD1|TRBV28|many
TGTGCCAGCAGATGGACAGGGGGCAACACCGGGGAGCTGTTTTTT
CASRWTGGNTGELFF
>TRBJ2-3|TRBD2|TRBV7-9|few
TGTGCCAGCAGCCCTAAAACGGGACTAGCGAAGTCAGATACGCAGTATTTT
CASSPKTGLAKSDTQYF
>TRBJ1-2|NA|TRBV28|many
TGTGCCAGCCTCCTCGAGGGCTACACCTTC
CASLLEGYTF
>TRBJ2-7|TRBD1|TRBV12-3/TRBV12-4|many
TGTGCCAGCAGTCCGGGTCCCGGACAGGGGGACTACGAGCAGTACTTC
CASSPGPGQGDYEQYF
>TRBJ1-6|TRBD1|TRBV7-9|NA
TGTGCCAGCAGCTTAGAGGGACAGGGTTCCCGACCCCTCCACTTT
CASSLEGQGSRPLHF
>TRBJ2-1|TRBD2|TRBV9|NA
TGTGCCAGCAGCTCGTTAGCGGGTAGCTCCTACAATGAGCAGTTCTTC
CASSSLAGSSYNEQFF
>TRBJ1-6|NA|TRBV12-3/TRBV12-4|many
TGTGCCAGCAGTTTTCACGGCTCCAACTCACCCCTCCACTTT
CASSFHGSNSPLHF
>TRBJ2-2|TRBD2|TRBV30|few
TGTGCCTGGGCAACCGGGACTAGCGGGATCGGGGAGCTGTTTTTT
CAWATGTSGIGELFF
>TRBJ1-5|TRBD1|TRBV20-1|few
TGCAGTGCTCCCGACAGGGCAAATAGCAATCAGCCCCAGCATTTT
CSAPDRANSNQPQHF
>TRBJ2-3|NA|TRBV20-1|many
TGCAGTTCAACAGGGAGAGATACGCAGTATTTT
CSSTGRDTQYF
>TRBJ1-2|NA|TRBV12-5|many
TGTGCTAGTGGTAGCGAATCCCTCGACCGGGAGGGGGGCCATGGCTACACCTTC
CASGSESLDREGGHGYTF
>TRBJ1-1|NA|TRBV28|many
TGTGCCAGCAGTTTCTCCGGACTCATGAACACTGAAGCTTTCTTT
CASSFSGLMNTEAFF
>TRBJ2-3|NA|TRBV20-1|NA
TGCAGTGTTAGCAATCCAGCTAGCACAGATACGCAGTATTTT
CSVSNPASTDTQYF
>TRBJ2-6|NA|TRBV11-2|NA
TGTGCCAGCAGCTTATTCTCTGGGGCCAACGTCCTGACTTTC
CASSLFSGANVLTF
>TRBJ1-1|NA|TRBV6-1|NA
TGTGCCAGCAGTCTCCCGGTTGAGTACACTGAAGCTTTCTTT
CASSLPVEYTEAFF
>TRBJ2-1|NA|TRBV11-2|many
TGTGCCAGCAGCCCTTCATCCTTGCATGAGCAGTTCTTC
CASSPSSLHEQFF
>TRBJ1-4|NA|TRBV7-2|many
TGTGCCAGCAGCCCGGACAACTTTGGGTGGGGTGAAAAACTGTTTTTT
CASSPDNFGWGEKLFF
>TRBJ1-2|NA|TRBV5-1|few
TGCGCCAGCAGCTACGGTACAGATTATGGCTACACCTTC
CASSYGTDYGYTF
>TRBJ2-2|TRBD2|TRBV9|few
TGTGCCAGCAGCGCTAAGACTAGCGGTTACACCGGGGAGCTGTTTTTT
CASSAKTSGYTGELFF
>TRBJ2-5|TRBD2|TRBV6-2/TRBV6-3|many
TGTGCCAGCAGTTACTCGACTAGCGGGAGGAGGGAGACCCAGTACTTC
CASSYSTSGRRETQYF
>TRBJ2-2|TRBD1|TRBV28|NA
TGTGCCAGCAGACGAACAGGGGACACCGGGGAGCTGTTTTTT
CASRRTGDTGELFF
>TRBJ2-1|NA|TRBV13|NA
TGTGCCAGCAGCTCAAGACTAGAGCCCTCCTACAATGAGCAGTTCTTC
CASSSRLEPSYNEQFF
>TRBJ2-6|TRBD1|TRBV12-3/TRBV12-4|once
TGTGCCAGCAGCACCCGGGACAGGGGGCGAGGGGCCAACGTCCTGACTTTC
CASSTRDRGRGANVLTF
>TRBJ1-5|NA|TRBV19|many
TGTGCCAGTAGTATTGTGTCGGGGAATCAGCCCCAGCATTTT
CASSIVSGNQPQHF
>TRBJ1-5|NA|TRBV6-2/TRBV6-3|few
TGTGCCAGCAGGGGATCGGGGGCGCCCCAGCATTTT
CASRGSGAPQHF
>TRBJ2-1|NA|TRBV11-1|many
TGTGCCAGCAGCTTATTCAGGTCCAATGAGCAGTTCTTC
CASSLFRSNEQFF
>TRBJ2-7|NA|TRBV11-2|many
TGTGCCAGCAGCCCAGTGCCTCGCCAACTCTACGTCTACGAGCAGTACTTC
CASSPVPRQLYVYEQYF
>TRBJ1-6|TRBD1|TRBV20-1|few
TGCAGTGCGCGTACGACAGGGAGCTCCTATAATTCACCCCTCCACTTT
CSARTTGSSYNSPLHF
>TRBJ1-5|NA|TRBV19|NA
TGTGCCAGTAGGGCCCTCACAGGGAAACGTCAGCCCCAGCATTTT
CASRALTGKRQPQHF
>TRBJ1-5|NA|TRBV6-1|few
TGTGCCAGCAGTGAAGGGGGCTTGGGCAATCAGCCCCAGCATTTT
CASSEGGLGNQPQHF
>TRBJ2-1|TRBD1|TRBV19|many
TGTGCCAGTAGTATAGGGGACAGGTCTGGCAATGAGCAGTTCTTC
CASSIGDRSGNEQFF
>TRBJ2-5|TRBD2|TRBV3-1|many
TGTGCCAGCAGCCGAGGGACTAGCGGCGCGCAAGAGACCCAGTACTTC
CASSRGTSGAQETQYF
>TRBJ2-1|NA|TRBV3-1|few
TGTGCCAGCAGCCAAAGAGGATGGGGGCCTTCCTACAATGAGCAGTTCTTC
CASSQRGWGPSYNEQFF